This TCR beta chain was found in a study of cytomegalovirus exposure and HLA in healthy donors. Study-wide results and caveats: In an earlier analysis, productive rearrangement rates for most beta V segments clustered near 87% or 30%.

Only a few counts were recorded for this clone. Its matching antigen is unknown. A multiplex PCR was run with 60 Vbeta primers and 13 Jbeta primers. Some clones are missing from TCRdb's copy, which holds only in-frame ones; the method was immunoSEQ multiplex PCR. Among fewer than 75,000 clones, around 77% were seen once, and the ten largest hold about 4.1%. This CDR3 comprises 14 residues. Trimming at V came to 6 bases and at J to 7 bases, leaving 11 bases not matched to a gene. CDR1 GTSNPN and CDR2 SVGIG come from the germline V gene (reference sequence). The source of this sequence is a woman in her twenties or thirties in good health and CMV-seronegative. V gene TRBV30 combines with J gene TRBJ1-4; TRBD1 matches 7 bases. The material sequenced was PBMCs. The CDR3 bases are TGTGCCTGCCGTGAGGGGGCGCTTCGTGAAAAACTGTTTTTT. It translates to CACREGALREKLFF.